This T cell receptor (beta chain) is from a study of response to subunit inactivated influenza vaccine. The CDR3 is 14 residues long. J was trimmed by 8 bases and V by 3 bases; bases with no gene match: 3. TCRdb reprocessed the RT-PCR reads with MiXCR, giving one entry per CDR3 protein. The sample carries 450,000 to 600,000 distinct CDR3 sequences, 15% to 20% recorded once. The chain is built from TRBV12-3 or TRBV12-4 and TRBJ1-6; 8 bases map to TRBD1. This clonotype was obtained from a man aged 50 to 69 who received an inactivated influenza vaccine. The sequencing here drew on CD4+ T cells sorted from PBMCs, taken around 2 years after vaccination. CDR3 amino acids: CASSLTGEDSPLHF. The CDR3 region has the DNA TGTGCCAGCAGTTTGACAGGGGAGGATTCACCCCTCCACTTT.